This T cell receptor beta chain was retrieved from a study of cytomegalovirus exposure and HLA in healthy donors. V was trimmed by 6 bases and J by 8 bases, leaving 11 bases between them. The CDR3 runs to 11 residues. Germline CDR1 reads DFQATT; CDR2 reads SNEGSKA (reference sequence). PCR amplification relied on 60 Vbeta primers (plus 13 Jbeta primers). Profiling relied on immunoSEQ multiplex PCR, and the TCRdb table lists in-frame clones only, not all of them. The sample consists of about 140,000 clones, around 80% of them appearing once. The chain recombines TRBV20-1 with TRBJ2-1, with D maybe TRBD2 (6 bases). Sequencing was done on a sample of PBMCs. This sequence was found in a middle-aged woman in good health and CMV-seronegative. The CDR3 DNA follows: TGCAGTGCCCGCTGGGGGGATGAGCAGTTCTTC. It codes for CSARWGDEQFF.